This TCR beta chain was profiled in a study of OX40 agonist ivuxolimab in advanced cancers. Regarding the research as a whole: The costimulatory receptor OX40 (CD134) was targeted by ivuxolimab, a fully human IgG2 agonistic monoclonal antibody. The dose-escalation cohort was 82.7% male with a mean age of approximately 60 years, ranging from roughly 20 to 80. The paper reports the monotherapy dose-escalation portion (N of about 54 patients) of the phase I ivuxolimab trial. Patients were allowed to have had prior anti-PD-1, anti-PD-L1 or anti-CTLA-4 therapy, and less than 45% of the dose-escalation patients had previously received checkpoint inhibitors. Three dose-escalation patients achieved partial responses, one with hepatocellular carcinoma and two with cutaneous melanoma. Intravenous ivuxolimab was administered to patients every 2 weeks at six dose levels: 0.01, 0.1, 0.3, 1.5, 3 and 10 mg/kg. Among the approximately 50 dose-escalation patients, about 19 had hepatocellular carcinoma, 15 or so melanoma, 9 renal cell carcinoma and 9 head and neck cancer. Peripheral TCRbeta sequencing aimed to test whether ivuxolimab altered TCR sequence diversity and caused clonal T-cell expansion.

CDR1 and CDR2 are drawn from the germline V gene: MNHEY, SVGAGI. The V and J ends are trimmed by 0 bases and 0 bases, leaving 12 bases between them. The CDR3 starts with the cysteine, ends with the phenylalanine, and has 16 residues. Just the 48-base CDR3 DNA is kept, in frame starting at base 1. To sequence the TCRbeta CDR3 region, genomic DNA was isolated from the sorted cells. The immunoSEQ Assay was used to sequence the TCRbeta CDR3 regions. Here the immuneACCESS table is served through TCRdb, limited to in-frame sequences with V and J called. Missing clones are a known gap in these copies; in checked studies unresolved V genes cover under half, and the rest lacks a known reason. This sample has under 65,000 clones in its table, and more than 85% of those were observed once. The ten largest clones represent about 0.71% of the sample. On this clone itself: Its specific antigen is unknown. It has no much larger one-base neighbor in the sample; base qualities were not kept.

On the study overall, not on this receptor specifically: At doses from 0.1 to 3.0 mg/kg, clonal expansion was seen in both CD4+ and CD8+ blood T cells between baseline and week 6. Antigen specificity was not determined for the clonally expanded peripheral T cells. After ivuxolimab, expanded clones were on average more numerous among CD8+ T cells than among CD4+ T cells. In the 0.1-3.0 mg/kg groups, partial responders had among the lowest normalized peripheral clonal expansion, particularly in CD8+ T cells. Low levels of normalized T-cell clonal expansion were also seen in some patients who did not respond.

Patients with autoimmune disease history or receiving systemic immunosuppression were excluded from the trial. Peripheral blood for TCR sequencing was collected from all dose cohorts at baseline, on cycle 4 day 1, and on cycle 7 day 1. The samples were taken from a phase I, first-in-human, multicenter, open-label dose-escalation trial of ivuxolimab. Adults with locally advanced or metastatic melanoma, renal cell carcinoma, hepatocellular carcinoma or head and neck squamous cell carcinoma were enrolled in the trial. Before TCR sequencing, CD4+ T cells and CD8+ T cells were sorted from peripheral blood as separate populations.

The V and J segments used are TRBV6-5 and TRBJ2-7; the D segment cannot be called with confidence. Specimen: CD4+ or CD8+ T cells sorted from blood, collected in a trial of the OX40 agonist ivuxolimab. This receptor was identified in an adult with an advanced solid tumor such as melanoma, head and neck, liver or kidney cancer. The CDR3 amino acid sequence is: CASSYSGTAPSYEQYF. DNA sequence: TGTGCCAGCAGTTACTCTGGAACAGCCCCCTCCTACGAGCAGTACTTC.